The subject of this entry is one T cell receptor (beta chain). Its target antigen remains unknown. No qualities accompany the bases; no much larger clone lies one base away. The library was prepared using the immunoSEQ multiplex PCR assay. DNA from the cultured, isolated CD4+ T cells was subjected to TCR beta CDR3 sequencing. In the source study's methods: Non-productive TCR sequences were removed, reads were trimmed to the CDR3 region, and CDR3s of at least 7 amino acids were retained. The MANAFEST web app was used to identify antigen-specific clonotypes by comparing expansion in peptide wells with expansion in reference cultures. For clones to be considered positive, expansion at FDR<0.05 versus reference and all other wells, an odds ratio above 5, and a frequency above 0.1% in two replicate wells were required. Clonotypes significantly expanded in SARS-CoV-2 spike wells and in at least one common cold coronavirus spike condition were defined as cross-reactive. CDR3 similarity was assessed by Levenshtein distance using the stringdist R package, and unrooted trees were constructed with ape in R 3.6.1. Not all clones reach the TCRdb copy of this immuneACCESS table, which keeps in-frame sequences only. Checked studies attribute under half of the gap to unresolved V genes and leave the rest unexplained. That table furnishes V, J and clone size, whereas the DNA furnished D and trimming. Recorded for this sample are 20,000 to 30,000 clones; 76% of them occurred a single time. About a tenth of the sample rests with the top ten.

This sample stems from a study of vaccination effects on CD4 cells after COVID-19 (dated by TCRdb to between 2021 and 2023). Background for the entire study: Each participant got two doses of an mRNA SARS-CoV-2 vaccine, either BNT162b2 or mRNA-1273. In both COVID-19 convalescent patients and infection-naive vaccine recipients, the study compared SARS-CoV-2 spike-specific CD4+ TCR repertoires from before mRNA vaccination with those from after it. Cultures from other donors in the study were sequenced using the Oncomine TCR Beta short-read assay on an Illumina iSeq 100. The full study included around ten COVID-19 convalescent patients and several SARS-CoV-2-naive healthy vaccine recipients.

The CDR3 covers 14 residues, taking in both the cysteine and the phenylalanine. Only the CDR3 part of the read is kept: 42 bases, read in frame from the first base. Unmatched junction bases come to 4, with V trimmed by 5 bases and J by 5 bases. Per the germline V gene, SGHRS is the CDR1 and YFSETQ is the CDR2. The ViraFEST assay stimulated PBMC with viral peptide pools and then used TCR sequencing to identify antigen-specific CD4+ T cell clonotypes by expansion. After less than eleven days of culture, CD4+ T cells were isolated with the EasySep CD4+ T cell isolation kit. Healthy vaccine recipients had no prior SARS-CoV-2 infection, confirmed by negative nucleocapsid antibodies before and after vaccination. Approximately 2 million PBMC per well were cultured with around 10 ug/ml peptides in IMDM containing about 5% human AB serum, approximately 10 IU/ml IL-2 and gentamicin. Half of the culture medium was replaced with fresh IL-2-containing medium on days 3 and 7. Each peptide stimulation condition was cultured in triplicate wells unless otherwise noted. PBMC were separated from whole blood using Ficoll-Paque Plus gradient centrifugation and were then either cryopreserved at -140C or used fresh. Overlapping peptide pools spanned the spike proteins of SARS-CoV-2 and the common cold coronaviruses HCoV-NL63, HCoV-OC43 and HCoV-229E. The QIAamp micro DNA kit was used to extract genomic DNA from the cultured CD4+ T cells.

Paper-wide results and their limitations: Among healthy vaccine recipients, nearly all vaccine-induced clones were SARS-CoV-2 mono-reactive, and only 1 of 255 was cross-reactive with common cold coronaviruses. Marked clonal contraction was observed in both infection-induced and vaccine-induced clones at late post-vaccination timepoints, consistent with waning T cell responses. Limitations of the study were the small number of convalescent patients and the absence of early post-infection timepoints.

In this chain, TRBV5-1 is recombined with TRBJ2-1; the junction holds 10 bases that match TRBD2. This clonotype originated in a human donor who received a COVID-19 vaccine. The source was CD4+ T cells from PBMCs cultured with HCoV-NL63 spike peptides, collected before COVID-19 vaccination. Sample cell subset or site, as interpreted from the label and publication: HCoV-NL63 spike overlapping peptide pool stimulation. The nucleotides read TGCGCCAGCAGGAGCGGGGGGGCCCACAATGAGCAGTTCTTC. The resulting protein is CASRSGGAHNEQFF.